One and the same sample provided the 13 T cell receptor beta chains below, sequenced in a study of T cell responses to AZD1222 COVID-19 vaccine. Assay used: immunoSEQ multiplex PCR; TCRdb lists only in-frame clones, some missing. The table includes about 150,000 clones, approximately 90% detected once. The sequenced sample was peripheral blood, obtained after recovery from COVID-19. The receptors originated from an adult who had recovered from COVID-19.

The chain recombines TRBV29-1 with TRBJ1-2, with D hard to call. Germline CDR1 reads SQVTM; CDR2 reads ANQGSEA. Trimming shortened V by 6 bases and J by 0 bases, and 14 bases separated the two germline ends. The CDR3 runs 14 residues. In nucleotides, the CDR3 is TGCAGCGTGGACTCGGGATCTACTAACTATGGCTACACCTTC. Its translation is CSVDSGSTNYGYTF.

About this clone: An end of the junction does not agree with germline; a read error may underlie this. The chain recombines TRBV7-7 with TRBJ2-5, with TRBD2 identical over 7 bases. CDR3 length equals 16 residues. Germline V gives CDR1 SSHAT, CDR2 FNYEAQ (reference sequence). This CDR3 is CASSPVGEGLQETQYF. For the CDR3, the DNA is TGTGCTAGCAGCCCGGTCGGGGAGGGCCTCCAAGAGACCCAGTACTTC.

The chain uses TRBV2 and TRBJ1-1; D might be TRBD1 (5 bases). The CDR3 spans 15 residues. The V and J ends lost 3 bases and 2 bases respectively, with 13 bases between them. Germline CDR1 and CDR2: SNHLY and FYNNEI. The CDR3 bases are TGTGCCAGCAGTGAGGGGCTCAGGCGTAACACTGAAGCTTTCTTT. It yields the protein CASSEGLRRNTEAFF.

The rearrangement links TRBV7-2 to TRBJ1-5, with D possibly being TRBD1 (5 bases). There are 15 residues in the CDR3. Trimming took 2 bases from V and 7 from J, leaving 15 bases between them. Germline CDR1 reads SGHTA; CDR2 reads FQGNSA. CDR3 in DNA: TGTGCCAGCAGCTTATTGGAGGGACGGGGACAGCCCCAGCATTTT. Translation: CASSLLEGRGQPQHF.

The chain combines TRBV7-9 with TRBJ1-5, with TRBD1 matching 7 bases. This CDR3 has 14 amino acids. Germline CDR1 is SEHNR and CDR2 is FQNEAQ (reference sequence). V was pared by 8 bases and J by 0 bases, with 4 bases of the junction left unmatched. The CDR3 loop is CASGDSYSNQPQHF. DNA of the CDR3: TGTGCCAGCGGGGACAGTTATAGCAATCAGCCCCAGCATTTT.

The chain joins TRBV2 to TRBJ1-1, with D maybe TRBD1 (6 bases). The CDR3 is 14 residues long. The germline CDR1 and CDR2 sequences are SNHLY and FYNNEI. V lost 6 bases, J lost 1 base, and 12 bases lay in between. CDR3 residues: CASRYRGPNTEAFF. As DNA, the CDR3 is TGTGCCAGCAGGTACCGGGGGCCGAACACTGAAGCTTTCTTT.

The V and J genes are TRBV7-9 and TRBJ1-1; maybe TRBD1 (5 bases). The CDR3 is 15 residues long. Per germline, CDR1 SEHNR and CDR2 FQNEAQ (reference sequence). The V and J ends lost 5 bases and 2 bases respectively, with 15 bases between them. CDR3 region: CASSPRGGGNTEAFF. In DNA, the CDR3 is TGTGCCAGCAGCCCTAGGGGCGGGGGTAACACTGAAGCTTTCTTT.

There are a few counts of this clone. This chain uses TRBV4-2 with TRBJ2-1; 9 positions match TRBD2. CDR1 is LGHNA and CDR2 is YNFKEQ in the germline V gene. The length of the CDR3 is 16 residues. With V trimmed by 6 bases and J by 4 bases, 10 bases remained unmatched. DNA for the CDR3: TGTGCCAGCAGTCCCGGAGTAGCGGGGGCGTACAATGAGCAGTTCTTC. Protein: CASSPGVAGAYNEQFF.

In DNA, the CDR3 is TGTGCCAGCAGTTACCTCAGTAATGAGCAGTTCTTC. It is translated as CASSYLSNEQFF. The chain employs TRBV6-6 and TRBJ2-1; D is undetermined. The CDR3 runs 12 residues. Trimming cost V 2 bases and J 7 bases, with 6 bases left between them. Germline CDR1 is MNHNY and CDR2 is SVGAGI (reference sequence).

The CDR3 sequence is CASSRRQGYNQPQHF. CDR3 DNA: TGTGCCAGCAGTCGGCGACAGGGGTACAATCAGCCCCAGCATTTT. J is TRBJ1-5 and V is TRBV5-6; 8 bases match TRBD1. The CDR3 spans 15 residues. Germline V gene sequence: CDR1 SGHDT, CDR2 YYEEEE. Trimming removed 5 bases from V and 3 bases from J; junction bases left unmatched: 7.

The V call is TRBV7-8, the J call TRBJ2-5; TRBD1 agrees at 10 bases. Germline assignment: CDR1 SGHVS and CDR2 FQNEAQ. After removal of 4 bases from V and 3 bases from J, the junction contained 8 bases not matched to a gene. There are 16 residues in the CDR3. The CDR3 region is CASSSYGTGEKETQYF. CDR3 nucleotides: TGTGCCAGCAGCTCCTACGGGACAGGGGAAAAAGAGACCCAGTACTTC. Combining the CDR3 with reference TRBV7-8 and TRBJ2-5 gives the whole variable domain GAGVSQSPRYKVAKRGQDVALRCDPISGHVSLFWYQQALGQGPEFLTYFQNEAQLDKSGLPSDRFFAERPEGSVSTLKIQRTQQEDSAVYLCASSSYGTGEKETQYFGPGTRLLVL.

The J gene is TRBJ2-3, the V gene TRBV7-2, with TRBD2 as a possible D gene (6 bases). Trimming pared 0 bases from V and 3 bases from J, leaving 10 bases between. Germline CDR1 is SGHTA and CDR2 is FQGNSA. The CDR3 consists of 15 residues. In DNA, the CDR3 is TGTGCCAGCAGCTTAGCCCGGGGGACGACAGATACGCAGTATTTT. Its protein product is CASSLARGTTDTQYF. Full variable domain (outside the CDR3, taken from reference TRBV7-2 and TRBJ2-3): GAGVSQSPSNKVTEKGKDVELRCDPISGHTALYWYRQSLGQGLEFLIYFQGNSAPDKSGLPSDRFSAERTGGSVSTLTIQRTQQEDSAVYLCASSLARGTTDTQYFGPGTRLTVL.

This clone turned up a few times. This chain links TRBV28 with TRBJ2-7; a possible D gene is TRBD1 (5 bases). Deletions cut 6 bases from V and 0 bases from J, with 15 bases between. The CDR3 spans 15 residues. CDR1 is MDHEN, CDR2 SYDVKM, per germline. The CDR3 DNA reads TGTGCCAGCAGCCCAGGACAACTAATCTCCTACGAGCAGTACTTC. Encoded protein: CASSPGQLISYEQYF.